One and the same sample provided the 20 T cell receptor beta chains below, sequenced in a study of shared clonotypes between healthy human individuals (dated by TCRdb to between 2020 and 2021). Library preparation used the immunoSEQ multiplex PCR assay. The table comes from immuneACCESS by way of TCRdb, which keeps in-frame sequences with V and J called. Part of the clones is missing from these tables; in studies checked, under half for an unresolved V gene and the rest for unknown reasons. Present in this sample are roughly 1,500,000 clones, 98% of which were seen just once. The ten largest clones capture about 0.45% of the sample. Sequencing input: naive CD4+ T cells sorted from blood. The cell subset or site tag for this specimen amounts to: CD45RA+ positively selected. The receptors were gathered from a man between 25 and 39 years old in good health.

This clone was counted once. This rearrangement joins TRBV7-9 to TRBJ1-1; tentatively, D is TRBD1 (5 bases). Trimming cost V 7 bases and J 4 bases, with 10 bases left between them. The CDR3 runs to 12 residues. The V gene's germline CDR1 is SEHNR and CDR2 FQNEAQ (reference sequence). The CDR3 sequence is CASTPGPTEAFF. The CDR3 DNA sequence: TGTGCCAGCACCCCGGGACCCACTGAAGCTTTCTTT.

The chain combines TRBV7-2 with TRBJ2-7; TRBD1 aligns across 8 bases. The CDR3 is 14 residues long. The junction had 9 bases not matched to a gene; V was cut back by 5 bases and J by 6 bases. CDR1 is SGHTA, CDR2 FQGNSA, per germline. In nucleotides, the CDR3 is TGTGCCAGCAGCCCGGACAGGGTTCCCGGCGAGCAGTACTTC. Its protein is CASSPDRVPGEQYF.

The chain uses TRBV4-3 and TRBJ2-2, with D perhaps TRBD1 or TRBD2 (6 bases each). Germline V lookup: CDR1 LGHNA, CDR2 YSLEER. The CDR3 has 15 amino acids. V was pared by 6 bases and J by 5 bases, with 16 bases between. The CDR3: CASSTAGAGTGELFF. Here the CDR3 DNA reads TGCGCCAGCAGTACCGCAGGGGCGGGGACCGGGGAGCTGTTTTTT.

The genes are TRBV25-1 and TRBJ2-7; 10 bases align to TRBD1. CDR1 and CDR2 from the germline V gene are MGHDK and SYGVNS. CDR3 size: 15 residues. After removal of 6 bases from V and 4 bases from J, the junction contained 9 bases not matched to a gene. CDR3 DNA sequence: TGTGCCAGCAGCCCATCCGGGACAGGGGTATACGAGCAGTACTTC. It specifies CASSPSGTGVYEQYF.

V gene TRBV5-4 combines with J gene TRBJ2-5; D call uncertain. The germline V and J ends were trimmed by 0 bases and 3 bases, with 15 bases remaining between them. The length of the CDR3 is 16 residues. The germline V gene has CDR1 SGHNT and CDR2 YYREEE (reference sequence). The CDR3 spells CASSLAAGKAKETQYF. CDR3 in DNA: TGTGCCAGCAGCTTGGCGGCCGGAAAAGCCAAAGAGACCCAGTACTTC.

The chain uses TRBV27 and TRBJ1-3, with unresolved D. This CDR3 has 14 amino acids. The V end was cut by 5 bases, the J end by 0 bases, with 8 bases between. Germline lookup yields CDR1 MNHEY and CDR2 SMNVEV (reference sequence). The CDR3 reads CASSPSVSGNTIYF. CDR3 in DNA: TGTGCCAGCAGTCCGTCGGTCTCTGGAAACACCATATATTTT.

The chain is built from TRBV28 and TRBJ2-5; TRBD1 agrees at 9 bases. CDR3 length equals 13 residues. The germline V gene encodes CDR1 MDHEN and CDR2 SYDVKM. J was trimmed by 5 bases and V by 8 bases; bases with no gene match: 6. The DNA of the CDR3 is TGTGCCAGCTTGACAGGGGGACAGGAGACCCAGTACTTC. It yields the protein CASLTGGQETQYF.

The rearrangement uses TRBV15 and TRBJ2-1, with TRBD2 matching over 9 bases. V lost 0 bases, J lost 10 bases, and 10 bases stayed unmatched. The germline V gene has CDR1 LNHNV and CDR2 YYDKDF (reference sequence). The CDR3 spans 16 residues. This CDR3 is CATSRDRLAGHGEQFF. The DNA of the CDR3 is TGTGCCACCAGCAGAGATCGCCTAGCGGGGCATGGGGAGCAGTTCTTC.

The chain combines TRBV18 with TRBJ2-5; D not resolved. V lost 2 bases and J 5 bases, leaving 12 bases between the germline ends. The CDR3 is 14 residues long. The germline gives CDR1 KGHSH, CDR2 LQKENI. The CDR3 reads CASSPDRIRETQYF. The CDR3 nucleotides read TGTGCCAGCTCACCAGACCGGATACGGGAGACCCAGTACTTC.

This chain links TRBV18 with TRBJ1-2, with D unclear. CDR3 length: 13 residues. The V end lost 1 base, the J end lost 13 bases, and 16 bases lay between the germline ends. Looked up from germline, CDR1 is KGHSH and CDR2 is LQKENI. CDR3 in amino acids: CASSPRRGANFTF. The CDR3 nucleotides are TGTGCCAGCTCACCACGAAGAGGAGCAAACTTCACCTTC.

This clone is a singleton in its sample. CDR3 nucleotide sequence: TGCGCCAGCCGACGCCTTTACTCGACAGATGGCTACACCTTC. Its translation: CASRRLYSTDGYTF. The V gene is TRBV10-2, the J gene TRBJ1-2; weak D call: TRBD1 (5 bases). The germline V and J ends were trimmed by 8 bases and 6 bases, with 19 bases remaining between them. Germline CDR1 and CDR2: WSHSY and SAAADI. The CDR3 contains 14 residues.

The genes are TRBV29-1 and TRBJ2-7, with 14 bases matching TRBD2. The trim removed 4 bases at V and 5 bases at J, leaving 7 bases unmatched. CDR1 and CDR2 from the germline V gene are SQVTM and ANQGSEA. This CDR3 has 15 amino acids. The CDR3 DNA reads TGCAGCGTTGCGGGACTAGCGGGAGTAAGAAACGAGCAGTACTTC. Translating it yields CSVAGLAGVRNEQYF.

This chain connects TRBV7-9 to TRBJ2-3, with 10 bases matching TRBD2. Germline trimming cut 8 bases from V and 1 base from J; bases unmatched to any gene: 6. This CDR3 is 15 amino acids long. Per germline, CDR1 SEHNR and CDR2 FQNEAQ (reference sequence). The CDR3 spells CASDMLAGGTDTQYF. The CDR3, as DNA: TGTGCCAGCGACATGCTAGCGGGGGGCACAGATACGCAGTATTTT.

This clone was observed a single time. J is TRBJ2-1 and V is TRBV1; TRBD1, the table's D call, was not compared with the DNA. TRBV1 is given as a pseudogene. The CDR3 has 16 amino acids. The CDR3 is CTSSQKGQKSHNEQFF. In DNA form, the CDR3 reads TGCACCAGCAGCCAAAAAGGACAGAAAAGTCACAATGAGCAGTTCTTC.

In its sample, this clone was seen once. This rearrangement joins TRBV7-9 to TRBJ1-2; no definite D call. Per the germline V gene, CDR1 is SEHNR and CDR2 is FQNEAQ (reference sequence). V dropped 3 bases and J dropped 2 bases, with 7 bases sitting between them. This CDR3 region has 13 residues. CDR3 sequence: CASSLTRNYGYTF. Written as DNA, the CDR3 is TGTGCCAGCAGCTTGACGAGGAACTATGGCTACACCTTC.

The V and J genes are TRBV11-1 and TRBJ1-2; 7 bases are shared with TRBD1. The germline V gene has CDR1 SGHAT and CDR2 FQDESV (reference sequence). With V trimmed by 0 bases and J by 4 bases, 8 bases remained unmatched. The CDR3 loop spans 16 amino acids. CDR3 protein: CASSLANRGSSYGYTF. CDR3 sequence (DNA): TGTGCCAGCAGCTTAGCTAACAGGGGTTCTTCCTATGGCTACACCTTC.

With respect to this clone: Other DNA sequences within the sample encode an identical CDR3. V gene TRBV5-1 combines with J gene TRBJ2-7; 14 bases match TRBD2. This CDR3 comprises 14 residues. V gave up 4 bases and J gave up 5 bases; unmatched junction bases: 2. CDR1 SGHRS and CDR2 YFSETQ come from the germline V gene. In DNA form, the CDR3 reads TGCGCCAGCAGCGTGGGACTAGCGGGGGACGAGCAGTACTTC. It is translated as CASSVGLAGDEQYF.

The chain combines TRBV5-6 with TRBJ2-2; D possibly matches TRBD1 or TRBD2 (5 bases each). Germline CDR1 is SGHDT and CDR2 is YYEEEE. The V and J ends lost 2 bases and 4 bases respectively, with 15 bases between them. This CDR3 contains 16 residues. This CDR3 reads CASSFGGRYLTGELFF. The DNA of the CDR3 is TGTGCCAGCAGCTTTGGGGGACGGTACCTCACCGGGGAGCTGTTTTTT.

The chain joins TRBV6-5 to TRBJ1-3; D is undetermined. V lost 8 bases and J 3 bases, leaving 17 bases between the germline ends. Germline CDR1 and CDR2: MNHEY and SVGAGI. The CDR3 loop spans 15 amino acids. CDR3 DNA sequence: TGTGCCAGCGGCCTAGGGAGCGGTATTGGAAACACCATATATTTT. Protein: CASGLGSGIGNTIYF.

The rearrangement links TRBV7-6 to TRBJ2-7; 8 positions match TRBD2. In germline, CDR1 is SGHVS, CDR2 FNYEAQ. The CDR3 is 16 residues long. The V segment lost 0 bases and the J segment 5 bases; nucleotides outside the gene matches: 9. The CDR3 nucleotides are TGTGCCAGCAGCTTAGCAGTGGCGGGAGGTGGGAACGAGCAGTACTTC. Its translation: CASSLAVAGGGNEQYF.